This record concerns one T cell receptor (beta chain) sequence. The PCR employed 60 Vbeta primers together with 13 Jbeta primers. The data were produced by immunoSEQ multiplex PCR, yet TCRdb's version contains in-frame clones alone and is incomplete. The profile shows roughly 120,000 clones, approximately 70% of them singletons. Donors counted as nominally healthy when sampled, yet unrecorded immune exposures were likely. Trimming removed 7 bases from V and 4 bases from J; junction bases left unmatched: 9. This CDR3 has 15 amino acids. The V gene's germline CDR1 is MNHEY and CDR2 SMNVEV (reference sequence). This record belongs to a study of cytomegalovirus exposure and HLA in healthy donors. About the research overall: Inside one of the first data releases sat around 86 million unique TCRs taken from HLA-typed donors.

Sequenced material: PBMCs. This receptor was identified in a woman under 40 in good health and CMV-seronegative. The chain recombines TRBV27 with TRBJ1-2, with 10 bases aligning to TRBD1. CDR3 protein: CASTSTGGASYGYTF. CDR3 in DNA: TGTGCCAGCACCTCGACAGGGGGCGCAAGCTATGGCTACACCTTC.